The 15 T cell receptor beta chains below all came from one sample that was sequenced in a study of OX40 agonist ivuxolimab in advanced cancers. Repertoires were generated with immunoSEQ multiplex PCR, while TCRdb's copy carries only in-frame clones and drops some. The data show about 46,000 clones, roughly 91% seen once. The sequencing here drew on CD4+ or CD8+ T cells sorted from blood, taken in a trial of the OX40 agonist ivuxolimab. The receptor set was obtained from an adult with an advanced solid tumor such as melanoma, head and neck, liver or kidney cancer.

CDR3 region: CASSRSSYEQYV. The CDR3 DNA is TGTGCCAGCAGCCGTAGCTCCTACGAGCAGTACGTC. The chain employs TRBV11-2 and TRBJ2-7; D remains unclear. The CDR3 loop spans 12 amino acids. V lost 5 bases and J 0 bases, leaving 5 bases between the germline ends. Germline CDR1 is SGHAT and CDR2 is FQNNGV.

The DNA for the CDR3 is TGCGCCAGCAGCGGAGTAGGGAGGGGGAACTATGGCTACACCTTC. Translated, it gives CASSGVGRGNYGYTF. The chain is built from TRBV4-1 and TRBJ1-2; D possibly corresponds to TRBD1 (6 bases). This CDR3 is built from 15 residues. CDR1 and CDR2 (germline): MGHRA, YSYEKL. The germline V and J ends were trimmed by 5 bases and 2 bases, with 15 bases remaining between them.

The DNA for the CDR3 is TGTGCCAGCAGCAGTGGGGGCAGGGCTAATGAAAAACTGTTTTTT. Translated: CASSSGGRANEKLFF. The V and J genes are TRBV5-6 and TRBJ1-4, with D possibly being TRBD1 (6 bases). V dropped 4 bases and J dropped 3 bases, with 13 bases sitting between them. This CDR3 has 15 amino acids. Germline CDR1 is SGHDT and CDR2 is YYEEEE.

The rearrangement joins TRBV29-1 to TRBJ1-2; possibly TRBD1 for D (6 bases). V lost 6 bases to trimming and J lost 3 bases, with 14 bases between them. CDR1 SQVTM and CDR2 ANQGSEA come from the germline V gene. The CDR3 consists of 13 residues. Here the CDR3 DNA reads TGCAGCGTGTGGGGGCTTACAGACTATGGCTACACCTTC. Protein sequence: CSVWGLTDYGYTF.

The rearrangement uses TRBV21-1 and TRBJ2-2; TRBD1 is taken as the D call from the table, unchecked against the DNA. TRBV21-1 is flagged as a pseudogene. This CDR3 contains 13 residues. This chain's CDR3 is CASRDRVIGELFF. CDR3 DNA sequence: TGTGCCAGCCGGGACAGGGTGATCGGGGAGCTGTTTTTT.

Written as DNA, the CDR3 is TGTGCCAGCAGCGACGCACAGGGACCCTATGGCTACACCTTC. This translates into CASSDAQGPYGYTF. The chain uses TRBV11-2 and TRBJ1-2; perhaps TRBD1 as D (6 bases). With 5 bases removed from V and 4 bases from J, the gap between germline ends came to 14 bases. This CDR3 spans 14 amino acids. Germline V gene lookup returns CDR1 SGHAT and CDR2 FQNNGV.

J is TRBJ1-6 and V is TRBV6-5; D not resolved. Germline CDR1 reads MNHEY; CDR2 reads SVGAGI. The germline V and J ends were trimmed by 2 bases and 11 bases, with 13 bases remaining between them. CDR3 length: 14 residues. The chain's CDR3 is CASSYGRTWTPLHF. CDR3 in DNA: TGTGCCAGCAGTTACGGACGGACGTGGACACCCCTCCACTTT.

The chain combines TRBV4-3 with TRBJ2-1, with 7 bases identical to TRBD2. There are 18 residues in the CDR3. Losses at the gene ends were 0 bases for V and 3 bases for J; bases not matched to a gene: 11. The V gene's germline CDR1 is LGHNA and CDR2 YSLEER. DNA of the CDR3: TGCGCCAGCAGCCAAGAAGGGACTACCCGTTTTAACTACAATGAGCAGTTCTTC. Protein product: CASSQEGTTRFNYNEQFF.

The chain carries TRBV9 and TRBJ2-2; weak D call: TRBD2 (5 bases). The CDR3 extends over 14 amino acids. From germline, CDR1 is SGDLS and CDR2 YYNGEE. Trimming left V 3 bases short and J 1 base short, with 7 bases between. CDR3 protein: CASSAGWNTGELFF. In nucleotides, the CDR3 is TGTGCCAGCAGCGCGGGATGGAACACCGGGGAGCTGTTTTTT.

The chain couples TRBV14 to TRBJ2-1; D is uncertain. In germline, CDR1 is SGHDN, CDR2 FVKESK. This CDR3 contains 11 residues. V was shortened by 3 bases and J by 6 bases, with 3 bases between the two germline ends. The CDR3 DNA sequence: TGTGCCAGCAGCCAGGTCAATGAGCAGTTCTTC. Residues: CASSQVNEQFF.

The chain recombines TRBV9 with TRBJ1-2; 9 nucleotides match TRBD1. V gave up 4 bases and J gave up 12 bases; unmatched junction bases: 19. Germline lookup yields CDR1 SGDLS and CDR2 YYNGEE. The CDR3 is made up of 16 amino acids. This CDR3 is CASSPNPGTGNDRDTF. CDR3 DNA sequence: TGTGCCAGCAGCCCCAATCCCGGGACAGGGAACGATCGGGACACCTTC.

This clone was recorded only once. The chain has TRBV19 and TRBJ2-1; D gene unclear. V lost 4 bases and J lost 6, with 7 bases in between. CDR1 and CDR2 (germline): LNHDA, SQIVND (reference sequence). The CDR3 has 12 residues. The CDR3 nucleotides are TGTGCCAGTAGTACAGCGAGCAATGAGCAGTTCTTC. Its protein is CASSTASNEQFF.

The chain joins TRBV9 to TRBJ2-2, with D uncertain. This CDR3 is 16 amino acids long. CDR1 and CDR2 (germline): SGDLS, YYNGEE. Between the trimmed V and J ends, which lost 0 bases and 4 bases, there was a span of 13 bases. CDR3 residues: CASSVDLIPVTGELFF. The CDR3 DNA reads as TGTGCCAGCAGCGTAGATCTGATACCCGTCACCGGGGAGCTGTTTTTT.

About this clone itself: The sample has other DNA sequences that encode this CDR3 too. The genes are TRBV7-9 and TRBJ2-3, with 8 nucleotides matching TRBD1. CDR1 and CDR2 from the germline V gene are SEHNR and FQNEAQ (reference sequence). V lost 1 base and J lost 3; bases outside the gene matches: 6. This CDR3 contains 16 residues. CDR3 sequence (DNA): TGTGCCAGCAGCTTAGGGGGAGGACAGGGAACAGATACGCAGTATTTT. Amino acid sequence: CASSLGGGQGTDTQYF.

The V and J genes are TRBV19 and TRBJ2-1, with TRBD2 identical over 7 bases. V was clipped by 9 bases and J by 4 bases; unmatched bases: 12. Germline V gene lookup returns CDR1 LNHDA and CDR2 SQIVND (reference sequence). This CDR3 comprises 15 residues. CDR3 in amino acids: CASQYERGPYNEQFF. CDR3 sequence (DNA): TGTGCCAGCCAGTACGAGCGGGGTCCTTACAATGAGCAGTTCTTC.